The sequence of this T cell receptor (beta chain) was determined in a study of blood T cell repertoires in COVID-19. Turning to the study itself: Sources were T cells, B-cell-depleted T cells, or PBMCs; the material itself was cDNA or gDNA.

V lost 4 bases and J lost 11, with 12 bases in between. This CDR3 spans 12 amino acids. CDR1 and CDR2 (germline): SNHLY, FYNNEI. Per the original data handling: Estimated nucleated cell counts came from reference gene primer amplification. Assay: immunoSEQ multiplex PCR; the TCRdb copy retains only in-frame clones and omits some. V, J and clone size are those of that table, while D and trimming were read from the DNA. The table records roughly 130,000 clones, 65% to 85% of them present only once. This clonotype was sampled from a man in his 70s with acute or convalescent COVID-19. V usage is TRBV2 and J usage is TRBJ1-5; no reliable D call. Sequencing was performed on peripheral blood. The CDR3 loop is CASSGEVEAQHF. The CDR3 DNA sequence: TGTGCCAGCAGTGGGGAGGTCGAGGCCCAGCATTTT.